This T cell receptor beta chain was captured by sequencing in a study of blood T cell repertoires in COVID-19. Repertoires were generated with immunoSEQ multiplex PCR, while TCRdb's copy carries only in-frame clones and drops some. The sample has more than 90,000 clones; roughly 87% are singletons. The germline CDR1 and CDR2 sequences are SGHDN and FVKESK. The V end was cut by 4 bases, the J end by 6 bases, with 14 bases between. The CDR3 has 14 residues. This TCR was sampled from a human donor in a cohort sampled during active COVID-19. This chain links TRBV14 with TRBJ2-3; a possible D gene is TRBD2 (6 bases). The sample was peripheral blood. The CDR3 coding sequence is TGTGCCAGCAGCCTCGCGGCGGGATGGGATACGCAGTATTTT. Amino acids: CASSLAAGWDTQYF.